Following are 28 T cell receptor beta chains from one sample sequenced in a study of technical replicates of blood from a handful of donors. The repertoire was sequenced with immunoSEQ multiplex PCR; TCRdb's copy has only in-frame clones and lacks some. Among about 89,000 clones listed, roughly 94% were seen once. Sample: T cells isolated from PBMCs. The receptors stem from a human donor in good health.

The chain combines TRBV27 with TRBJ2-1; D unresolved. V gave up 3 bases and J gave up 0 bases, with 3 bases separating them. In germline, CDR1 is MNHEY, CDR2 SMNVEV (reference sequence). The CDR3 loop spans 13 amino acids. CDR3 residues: CASSLSSYNEQFF. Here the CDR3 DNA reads TGTGCCAGCAGTTTGAGCTCCTACAATGAGCAGTTCTTC.

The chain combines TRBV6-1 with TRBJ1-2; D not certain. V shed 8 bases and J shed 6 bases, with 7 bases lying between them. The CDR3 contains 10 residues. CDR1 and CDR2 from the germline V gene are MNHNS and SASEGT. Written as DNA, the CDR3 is TGTGCCAGCTCGTTCGATGGCTACACCTTC. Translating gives CASSFDGYTF.

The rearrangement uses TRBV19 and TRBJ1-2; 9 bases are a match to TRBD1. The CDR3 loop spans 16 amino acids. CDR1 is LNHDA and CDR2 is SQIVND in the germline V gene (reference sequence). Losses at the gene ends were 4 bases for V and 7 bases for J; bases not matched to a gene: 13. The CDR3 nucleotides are TGTGCCAGTAGTAGAGGGACAGGGTTTTTTCTAGCTGGCTACACCTTC. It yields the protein CASSRGTGFFLAGYTF.

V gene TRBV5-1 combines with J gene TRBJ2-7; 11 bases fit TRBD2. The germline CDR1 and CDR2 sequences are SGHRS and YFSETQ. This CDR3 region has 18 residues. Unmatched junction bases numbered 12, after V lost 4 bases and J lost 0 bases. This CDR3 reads CASSVGSGLADSSYEQYF. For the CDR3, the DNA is TGCGCCAGCAGCGTCGGTTCGGGACTAGCGGATAGCTCCTACGAGCAGTACTTC.

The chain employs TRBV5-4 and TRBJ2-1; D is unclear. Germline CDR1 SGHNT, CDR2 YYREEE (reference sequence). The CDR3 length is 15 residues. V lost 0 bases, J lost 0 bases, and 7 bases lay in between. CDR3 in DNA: TGTGCCAGCAGCTTGGCTGCCGGCTCCTACAATGAGCAGTTCTTC. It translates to CASSLAAGSYNEQFF. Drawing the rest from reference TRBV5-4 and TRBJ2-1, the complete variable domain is ETGVTQSPTHLIKTRGQQVTLRCSSQSGHNTVSWYQQALGQGPQFIFQYYREEENGRGNFPPRFSGLQFPNYSSELNVNALELDDSALYLCASSLAAGSYNEQFFGPGTRLTVL.

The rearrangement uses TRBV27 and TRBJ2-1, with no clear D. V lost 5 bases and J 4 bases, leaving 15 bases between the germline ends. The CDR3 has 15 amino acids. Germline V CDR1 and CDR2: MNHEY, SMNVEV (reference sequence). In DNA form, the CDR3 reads TGTGCCAGCAGTCCACCAAGTGGCGGTTACAATGAGCAGTTCTTC. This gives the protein CASSPPSGGYNEQFF.

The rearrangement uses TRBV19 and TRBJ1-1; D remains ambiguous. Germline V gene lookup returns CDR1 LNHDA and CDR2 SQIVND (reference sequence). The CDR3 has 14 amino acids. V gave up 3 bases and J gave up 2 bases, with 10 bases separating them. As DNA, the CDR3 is TGTGCCAGTAGTATGGAGTATTCAAACACTGAAGCTTTCTTT. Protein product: CASSMEYSNTEAFF.

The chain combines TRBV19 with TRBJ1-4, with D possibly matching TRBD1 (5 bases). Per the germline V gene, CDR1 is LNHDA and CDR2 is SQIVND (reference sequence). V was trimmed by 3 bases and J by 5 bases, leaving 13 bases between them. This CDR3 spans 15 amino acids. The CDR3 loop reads CASSIRGPGNEKLFF. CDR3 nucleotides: TGTGCCAGTAGTATTAGGGGCCCAGGGAATGAAAAACTGTTTTTT.

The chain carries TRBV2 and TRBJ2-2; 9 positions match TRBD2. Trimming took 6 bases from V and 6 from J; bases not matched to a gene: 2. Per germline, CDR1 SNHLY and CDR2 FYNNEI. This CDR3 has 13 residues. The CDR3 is CASSRGGAGELFF. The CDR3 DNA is TGTGCCAGCAGCCGCGGGGGGGCCGGGGAGCTGTTTTTT.

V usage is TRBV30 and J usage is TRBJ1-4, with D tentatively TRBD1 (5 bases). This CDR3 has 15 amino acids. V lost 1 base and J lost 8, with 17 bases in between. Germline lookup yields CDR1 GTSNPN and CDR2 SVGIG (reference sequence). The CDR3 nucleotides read TGTGCCTGGAGTGGCGGGGGGGGGTATGACGAAAAACTGTTTTTT. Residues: CAWSGGGGYDEKLFF.

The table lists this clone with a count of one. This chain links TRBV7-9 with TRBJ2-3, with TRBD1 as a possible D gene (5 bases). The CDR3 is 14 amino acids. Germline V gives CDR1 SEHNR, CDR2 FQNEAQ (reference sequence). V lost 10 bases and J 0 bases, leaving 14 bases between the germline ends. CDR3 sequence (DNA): TGTGCCAACAAAGGGGATTATAGCACAGATACGCAGTATTTT. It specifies CANKGDYSTDTQYF.

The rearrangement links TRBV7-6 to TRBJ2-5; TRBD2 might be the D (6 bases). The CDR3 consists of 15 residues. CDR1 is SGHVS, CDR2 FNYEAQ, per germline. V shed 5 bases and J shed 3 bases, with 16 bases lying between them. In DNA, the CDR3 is TGTGCCAGCAGCATTTCGCGGGGTGGTAAAGAGACCCAGTACTTC. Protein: CASSISRGGKETQYF.

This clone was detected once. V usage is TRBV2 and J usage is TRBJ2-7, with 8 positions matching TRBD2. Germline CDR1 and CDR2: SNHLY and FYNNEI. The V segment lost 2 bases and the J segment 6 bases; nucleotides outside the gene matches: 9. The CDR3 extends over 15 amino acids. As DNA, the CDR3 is TGTGCCAGCAGTGAATCAATGAGCGGGAGTGCCGAGCAGTACTTC. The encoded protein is CASSESMSGSAEQYF.

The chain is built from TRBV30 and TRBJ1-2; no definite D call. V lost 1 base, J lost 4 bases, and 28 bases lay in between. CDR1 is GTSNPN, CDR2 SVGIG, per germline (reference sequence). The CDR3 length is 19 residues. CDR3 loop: CAWSDAEGPGLIGAYGYTF. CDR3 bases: TGTGCCTGGAGTGATGCAGAGGGCCCCGGTTTGATCGGCGCCTATGGCTACACCTTC. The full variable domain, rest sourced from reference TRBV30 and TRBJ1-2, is SQTIHQWPATLVQPVGSPLSLECTVEGTSNPNLYWYRQAAGRGLQLLFYSVGIGQISSEVPQNLSASRPQDRQFILSSKKLLLSDSGFYLCAWSDAEGPGLIGAYGYTFGSGTRLTVV.

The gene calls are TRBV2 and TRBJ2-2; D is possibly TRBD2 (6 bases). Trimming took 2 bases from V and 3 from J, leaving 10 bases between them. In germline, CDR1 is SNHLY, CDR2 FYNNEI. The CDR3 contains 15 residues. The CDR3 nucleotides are TGTGCCAGCAGTGAATGGGAGGAGTACACCGGGGAGCTGTTTTTT. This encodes CASSEWEEYTGELFF.

CDR3 DNA: TGTGCCAGCGCAAGACAGGGGACCGGGGAGCTGTTTTTT. Translated: CASARQGTGELFF. The chain carries TRBV27 and TRBJ2-2, with 8 bases aligning to TRBD1. Losses at the gene ends were 8 bases for V and 5 bases for J; bases not matched to a gene: 4. This CDR3 is built from 13 residues. CDR1 and CDR2 from the germline V gene are MNHEY and SMNVEV (reference sequence).

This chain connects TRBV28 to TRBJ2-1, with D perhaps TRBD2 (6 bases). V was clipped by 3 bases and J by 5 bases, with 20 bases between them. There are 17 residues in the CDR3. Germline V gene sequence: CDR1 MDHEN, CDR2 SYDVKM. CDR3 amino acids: CASSLPSGASGDNEQFF. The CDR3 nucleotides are TGTGCCAGCAGTTTGCCGTCGGGAGCCAGCGGAGACAATGAGCAGTTCTTC.

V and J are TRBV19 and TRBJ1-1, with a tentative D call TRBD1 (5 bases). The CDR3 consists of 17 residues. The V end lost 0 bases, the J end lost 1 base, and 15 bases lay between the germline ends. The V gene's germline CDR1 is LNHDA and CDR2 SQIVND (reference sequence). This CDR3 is CASSIDPPGAPNTEAFF. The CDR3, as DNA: TGTGCCAGTAGTATAGATCCCCCTGGGGCCCCGAACACTGAAGCTTTCTTT.

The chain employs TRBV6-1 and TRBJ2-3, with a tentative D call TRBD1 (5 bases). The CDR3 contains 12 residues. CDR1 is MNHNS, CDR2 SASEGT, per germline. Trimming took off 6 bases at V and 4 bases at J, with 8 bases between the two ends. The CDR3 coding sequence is TGTGCCAGCAGCCCGACAGCAGATACGCAGTATTTT. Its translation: CASSPTADTQYF.

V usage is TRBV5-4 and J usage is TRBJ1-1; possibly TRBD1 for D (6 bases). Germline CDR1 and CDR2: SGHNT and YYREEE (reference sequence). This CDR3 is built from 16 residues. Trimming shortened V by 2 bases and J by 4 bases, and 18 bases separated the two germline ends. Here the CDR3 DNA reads TGTGCCAGCAGCTTTGAGGGGGGGCGATCCCTCACTGAAGCTTTCTTT. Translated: CASSFEGGRSLTEAFF.

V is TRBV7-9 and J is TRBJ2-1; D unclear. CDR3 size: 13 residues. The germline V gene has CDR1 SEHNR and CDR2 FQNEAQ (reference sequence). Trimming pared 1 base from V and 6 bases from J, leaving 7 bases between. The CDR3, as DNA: TGTGCCAGCAGCTTAGGCGATGCCAATGAGCAGTTCTTC. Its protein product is CASSLGDANEQFF. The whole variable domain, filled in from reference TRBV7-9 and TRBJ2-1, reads DTGVSQNPRHKITKRGQNVTFRCDPISEHNRLYWYRQTLGQGPEFLTYFQNEAQLEKSRLLSDRFSAERPKGSFSTLEIQRTEQGDSAMYLCASSLGDANEQFFGPGTRLTVL.

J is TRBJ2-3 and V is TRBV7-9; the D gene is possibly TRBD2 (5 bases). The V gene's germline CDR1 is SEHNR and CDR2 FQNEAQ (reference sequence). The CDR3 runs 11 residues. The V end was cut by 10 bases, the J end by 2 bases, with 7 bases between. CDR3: CATGNTDTQYF. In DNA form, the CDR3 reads TGTGCCACGGGGAACACAGATACGCAGTATTTT. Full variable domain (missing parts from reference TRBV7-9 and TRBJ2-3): DTGVSQNPRHKITKRGQNVTFRCDPISEHNRLYWYRQTLGQGPEFLTYFQNEAQLEKSRLLSDRFSAERPKGSFSTLEIQRTEQGDSAMYLCATGNTDTQYFGPGTRLTVL.

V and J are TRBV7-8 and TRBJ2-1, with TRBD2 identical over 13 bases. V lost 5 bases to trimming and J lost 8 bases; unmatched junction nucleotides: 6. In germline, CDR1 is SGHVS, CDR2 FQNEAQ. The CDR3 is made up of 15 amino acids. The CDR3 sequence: CASSLGTSGKDEQFF. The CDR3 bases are TGTGCCAGCAGCCTAGGGACTAGCGGGAAGGATGAGCAGTTCTTC.

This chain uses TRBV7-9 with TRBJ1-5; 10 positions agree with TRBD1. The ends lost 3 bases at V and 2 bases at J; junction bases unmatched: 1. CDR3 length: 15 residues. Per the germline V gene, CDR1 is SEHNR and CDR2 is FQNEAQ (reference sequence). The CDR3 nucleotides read TGTGCCAGCAGCTTCGGGACAGGGGGCAATCAGCCCCAGCATTTT. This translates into CASSFGTGGNQPQHF.

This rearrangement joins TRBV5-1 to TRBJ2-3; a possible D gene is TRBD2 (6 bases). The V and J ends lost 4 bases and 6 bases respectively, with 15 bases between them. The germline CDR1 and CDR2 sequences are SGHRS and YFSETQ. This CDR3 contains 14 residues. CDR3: CASSELARTDTQYF. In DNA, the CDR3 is TGCGCCAGCAGCGAACTAGCAAGGACCGATACGCAGTATTTT.

The CDR3 nucleotides are TGTGCCAGCAGCGTAGGTTCAGGGTCTGGACAGCCCCAGCATTTT. It specifies CASSVGSGSGQPQHF. This rearrangement joins TRBV9 to TRBJ1-5; possible D gene TRBD1, 5 bases. Germline V gene sequence: CDR1 SGDLS, CDR2 YYNGEE. The CDR3 sequence is 15 residues long. Trimming shortened V by 0 bases and J by 7 bases, and 14 bases separated the two germline ends.

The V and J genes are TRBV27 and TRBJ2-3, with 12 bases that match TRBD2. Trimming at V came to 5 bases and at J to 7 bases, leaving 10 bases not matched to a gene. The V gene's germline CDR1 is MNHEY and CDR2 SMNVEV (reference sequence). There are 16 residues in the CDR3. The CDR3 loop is CASSRAGTSGSNTQYF. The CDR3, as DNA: TGTGCCAGCAGTAGAGCGGGGACTAGCGGGTCCAATACGCAGTATTTT.

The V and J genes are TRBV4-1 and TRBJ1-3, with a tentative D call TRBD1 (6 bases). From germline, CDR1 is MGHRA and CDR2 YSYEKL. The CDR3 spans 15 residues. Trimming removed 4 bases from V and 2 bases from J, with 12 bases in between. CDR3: CASSRGGGAGNTIYF. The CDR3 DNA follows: TGCGCCAGCAGCCGAGGAGGGGGGGCTGGAAACACCATATATTTT.